A selection of T cell receptor beta chains follows, all from one sample in a study of T-cell memory formation after mild COVID-19. A single record per CDR3 protein comes from TCRdb applying MiXCR to the 5' RACE reads. The sample contains 250,000 to 300,000 distinct CDR3 sequences, approximately 15% of which appear only once. Sequencing used PBMCs or a T cell subset sorted from them (not recorded which). All receptors derive from a man younger than 35 who had mild COVID-19 (a few samples of this study predate the infection). Cell type and time point are not known. CDR3s include the opening cysteine and the closing phenylalanine or tryptophan. Each record gives: D gene, V gene, CDR3 protein. A D gene is named only where the DNA matches it firmly.

d_call: TRBD1
v_call: TRBV7-9
cdr3_aa: CASSKSGQGGEKLFF

d_call: NA
v_call: TRBV29-1
cdr3_aa: CSHTVVGNGNEQFF

d_call: NA
v_call: TRBV5-4
cdr3_aa: CASSLVGHVNNEQFF

d_call: NA
v_call: TRBV5-5
cdr3_aa: CASSLEWAGELFF

d_call: NA
v_call: TRBV20-1
cdr3_aa: CSAGGLSNQPQHF

d_call: NA
v_call: TRBV6-5
cdr3_aa: CASSQHGVNTIYF

d_call: TRBD1
v_call: TRBV4-3
cdr3_aa: CASSQGTGGYNEQFF

d_call: NA
v_call: TRBV20-1
cdr3_aa: CSASTGTTNEKLFF

d_call: TRBD2
v_call: TRBV18
cdr3_aa: CASSPISSGGANEQYF

d_call: NA
v_call: TRBV24-1
cdr3_aa: CATSDRGAGPKYF

d_call: NA
v_call: TRBV4-3
cdr3_aa: CASSQDHQEQGALGTEAFF

d_call: NA
v_call: TRBV29-1
cdr3_aa: CSAGHRNLYNEQFF

d_call: NA
v_call: TRBV4-1
cdr3_aa: CASSQELSGVGSPLHF

d_call: NA
v_call: TRBV5-1
cdr3_aa: CASRNDAGYTDTQYF

d_call: NA
v_call: TRBV19
cdr3_aa: CASSHPGVTQETQYF

d_call: TRBD1
v_call: TRBV12-3/TRBV12-4
cdr3_aa: CASSPGQLKQYF

d_call: NA
v_call: TRBV7-2
cdr3_aa: CASSPPGGFGSPLHF

d_call: NA
v_call: TRBV7-2
cdr3_aa: CASLVRERAHQFF

d_call: NA
v_call: TRBV2
cdr3_aa: CASSDRGYGYTF

d_call: TRBD1
v_call: TRBV20-1
cdr3_aa: CSATTGGEQFF

d_call: TRBD1
v_call: TRBV5-1
cdr3_aa: CASSERQGLAKNIQYF

d_call: NA
v_call: TRBV4-3
cdr3_aa: CASSQVGGVLNTEAFF

d_call: NA
v_call: TRBV5-1
cdr3_aa: CASSLDDRAGYGYTF

d_call: TRBD2
v_call: TRBV4-1
cdr3_aa: CASSRGTSAETQYF

d_call: TRBD1
v_call: TRBV10-3
cdr3_aa: CAIRAGQGAGGYTF

d_call: NA
v_call: TRBV7-9
cdr3_aa: CASSQRQETQYF

d_call: NA
v_call: TRBV28
cdr3_aa: CASTETGTQETQYF

d_call: TRBD2
v_call: TRBV12-3/TRBV12-4
cdr3_aa: CASRQLAGGTGELFF

d_call: NA
v_call: TRBV5-6
cdr3_aa: CASSGGRRNTEAFF

d_call: NA
v_call: TRBV27
cdr3_aa: CASSLARVADTQYF